Included here is one T cell receptor beta chain sequence, with context. Described time point: cycle 4 day 1 (C4D1), after six to seven weeks of nivolumab. All the patients suffered relapse after autologous stem cell transplantation, and brentuximab vedotin exposure differed. Complete response, partial response or progressive disease was each patient's best response. The data derive from a study of PD-1 blockade in classical Hodgkin lymphoma. Study in general: Patients were given intravenous nivolumab, 3 mg/kg, every 2 weeks.

TCRdb's table, derived via immunoSEQ multiplex PCR, lists solely in-frame clones and lacks some. The sample holds 45,000 or so clones, approximately 78% seen once. Germline-derived CDR1 and CDR2 are SEHNR and FQNEAQ (reference sequence). Trimming removed 5 bases at V and 1 base at J, with 14 bases between. This CDR3 spans 15 amino acids. The origin of this receptor is a human donor with classical Hodgkin lymphoma. The material sequenced was peripheral blood mononuclear cells (PBMCs), taken before the fourth cycle of nivolumab. The V gene is TRBV7-9, the J gene TRBJ2-5, with D possibly TRBD1 on 6 matching bases. CDR3 sequence (DNA): TGTGCCAGCAGCCGGGACACCCTGGCCCAAGAGACCCAGTACTTC. Translation gives CASSRDTLAQETQYF.